The clone carrying this T cell receptor (beta chain) was counted a single time. The sample belongs to a study of T cell responses to AZD1222 COVID-19 vaccine. The V end was cut by 5 bases, the J end by 2 bases, with 9 bases between. The CDR3 contains 13 residues. The germline CDR1 and CDR2 sequences are SEHNR and FQNEAQ (reference sequence). TCRdb's table, derived via immunoSEQ multiplex PCR, lists solely in-frame clones and lacks some. The repertoire holds roughly 130,000 clones, approximately 88% seen once, with 7.6% in the top ten. The rearrangement uses TRBV7-9 and TRBJ2-5; tentative D call: TRBD1 (6 bases). The specimen was peripheral blood, collected on day 0 of AZD1222 vaccination. The TCR originated in an adult in good health. The CDR3 protein is CASSRGQQETQYF. In DNA, the CDR3 is TGTGCCAGCAGCCGTGGACAGCAAGAGACCCAGTACTTC.